This T cell receptor beta chain was sequenced in a study of blood T cell repertoires in COVID-19. Across the study: The study drew acute and convalescent COVID-19 samples from the United States, Italy and Spain. T cells, B-cell-depleted T cells, or PBMCs provided the cDNA or gDNA that served as material.

Seattle cases were enrolled at active infection and followed longitudinally. Germline V gene sequence: CDR1 SGHTA, CDR2 FQGNSA. The ends lost 0 bases at V and 2 bases at J; junction bases unmatched: 3. This CDR3 spans 15 amino acids. This clone was picked up a small number of times. Per the study methods: The assay estimated nucleated cells by amplifying reference gene primers. The protocol was immunoSEQ multiplex PCR, while the TCRdb copy is restricted to in-frame clones and leaves out a portion. That table gives V, J and clone size, and the DNA gave D and trimming. Found here are about 330,000 clones, roughly 89% of them singletons; the top ten hold more than 7.5%.

This chain links TRBV7-2 with TRBJ2-7; 8 bases map to TRBD1. This clonotype was obtained from a man aged 25 to 45 with COVID-19, enrolled during active disease. Source material: peripheral blood. This CDR3 is CASSLALGQAYEQYF. In DNA, the CDR3 is TGTGCCAGCAGCTTAGCGTTGGGACAGGCCTACGAGCAGTACTTC.